What follows are 17 T cell receptor beta chains derived from one specimen sequenced in a study of blood T cell repertoires in COVID-19. Repertoires were generated with immunoSEQ multiplex PCR, while TCRdb's copy carries only in-frame clones and drops some. The table includes some 160,000 clones, about 90% detected once. Sequences were obtained from peripheral blood. These receptors originate from a man aged 55 to 70 with acute or convalescent COVID-19.

J is TRBJ1-6 and V is TRBV19; no reliable D call. The CDR3 totals 14 residues. V was trimmed by 3 bases and J by 7 bases, leaving 10 bases between them. The germline V gene has CDR1 LNHDA and CDR2 SQIVND (reference sequence). As DNA, the CDR3 is TGTGCCAGTAGTATTAGCTGGGAGAATTCACCCCTCCACTTT. Amino acid sequence: CASSISWENSPLHF. The full variable domain, with the rest looked up from reference TRBV19 and TRBJ1-6, is DGGITQSPKYLFRKEGQNVTLSCEQNLNHDAMYWYRQDPGQGLRLIYYSQIVNDFQKGDIAEGYSVSREKKESFPLTVTSAQKNPTAFYLCASSISWENSPLHFGNGTRLTVT.

V is TRBV4-3 and J is TRBJ1-4; 12 nucleotides align to TRBD1. J gave up 10 bases and V 3 bases, and 9 bases lay outside the gene matches. The CDR3 length is 16 residues. In germline, CDR1 is LGHNA, CDR2 YSLEER. For the CDR3, the DNA is TGCGCCAGCAGCCAGGGATTACCGGGACAGGGGGCAAAACTGTTTTTT. Translation gives CASSQGLPGQGAKLFF.

CDR3 region: CASSLSPGGYNEQFF. The CDR3 coding sequence is TGCGCCAGCAGCTTGAGCCCAGGGGGTTACAATGAGCAGTTCTTC. V and J are TRBV5-1 and TRBJ2-1; TRBD1 matches 7 bases. With 1 base clipped from V and 4 bases from J, the junction kept 5 bases outside the gene matches. CDR1 and CDR2 from the germline V gene are SGHRS and YFSETQ. The CDR3 spans 15 residues.

The V and J genes are TRBV12-3 or TRBV12-4 and TRBJ1-2, with TRBD1 identical over 8 bases. With V trimmed by 5 bases and J by 4 bases, 3 bases remained unmatched. The CDR3 consists of 13 residues. The CDR3 DNA reads TGTGCCAGCAGTAGACAGGGGACCTATGGCTACACCTTC. Translation gives CASSRQGTYGYTF.

The rearrangement links TRBV5-1 to TRBJ2-5; no definite D call. Trimming stripped 0 bases from V and 4 bases from J, with 10 bases between. The CDR3 covers 14 residues. Germline V gene sequence: CDR1 SGHRS, CDR2 YFSETQ. The DNA for the CDR3 is TGCGCCAGCAGCTTGGGTCAGAGGCGAGAGACCCAGTACTTC. This gives the protein CASSLGQRRETQYF.

V and J are TRBV6-4 and TRBJ2-1, with 10 bases identical to TRBD2. Germline CDR1 reads MRHNA; CDR2 reads SNTAGT. Unmatched junction bases numbered 9, after V lost 2 bases and J lost 8 bases. The CDR3 spans 16 residues. CDR3 residues: CASSDGSGGALDEQFF. CDR3 nucleotides: TGTGCCAGCAGTGACGGAAGCGGGGGGGCTCTGGATGAGCAGTTCTTC.

This chain connects TRBV19 to TRBJ2-2; maybe TRBD1 (5 bases). Germline CDR1 is LNHDA and CDR2 is SQIVND (reference sequence). Trimming removed 7 bases from V and 13 bases from J, with 16 bases in between. This CDR3 has 12 residues. CDR3 loop: CASTGIQVGLFF. The CDR3 bases are TGTGCCAGTACTGGGATACAGGTGGGGCTGTTTTTT.

The chain uses TRBV19 and TRBJ1-2; 7 positions agree with TRBD1. V gave up 3 bases and J gave up 4 bases; unmatched junction bases: 5. In germline, CDR1 is LNHDA, CDR2 SQIVND (reference sequence). This CDR3 region has 14 residues. In DNA, the CDR3 is TGTGCCAGTAGTATCAACGGACAGGTCTATGGCTACACCTTC. This sequence encodes CASSINGQVYGYTF. The full variable domain, in which reference TRBV19 and TRBJ1-2 provide the parts outside the CDR3, is DGGITQSPKYLFRKEGQNVTLSCEQNLNHDAMYWYRQDPGQGLRLIYYSQIVNDFQKGDIAEGYSVSREKKESFPLTVTSAQKNPTAFYLCASSINGQVYGYTFGSGTRLTVV.

The gene calls are TRBV9 and TRBJ2-1; weak D call: TRBD1 (7 bases). The germline CDR1 and CDR2 sequences are SGDLS and YYNGEE. V was pared by 0 bases and J by 9 bases, with 13 bases between. There are 14 residues in the CDR3. Here the CDR3 reads CASSVAEGAGEQFF. CDR3 nucleotides: TGTGCCAGCAGCGTAGCGGAGGGGGCGGGTGAGCAGTTCTTC.

This clone was detected once. The V gene is TRBV24-1, the J gene TRBJ2-7, with 7 bases matching TRBD1. The CDR3 loop spans 13 amino acids. From germline, CDR1 is KGHDR and CDR2 SFDVKD. The ends lost 4 bases at V and 2 bases at J; junction bases unmatched: 1. As DNA, the CDR3 is TGTGCCACCAGTGAGACAGGGACCTACGAGCAGTACTTC. Its protein product is CATSETGTYEQYF.

This sequence joins TRBV3-1 (or the pseudogene TRBV3-2) and TRBJ1-4, with unresolved D. Trimming stripped 0 bases from V and 4 bases from J, with 15 bases between. The CDR3 runs 17 residues. Germline values: CDR1 LGHDT, CDR2 YNNKEL (reference sequence). The chain's CDR3 is CASSQDPPRRSNEKLFF. CDR3 in DNA: TGTGCCAGCAGCCAAGATCCCCCTCGGCGGAGTAATGAAAAACTGTTTTTT.

V and J are TRBV6-5 and TRBJ1-2; 8 bases agree with TRBD1. Trimming at V came to 6 bases and at J to 6 bases, leaving 6 bases not matched to a gene. Looked up from germline, CDR1 is MNHEY and CDR2 is SVGAGI. The CDR3 runs 13 residues. The CDR3 spells CASSSQGGDGYTF. In nucleotides, the CDR3 is TGTGCCAGCAGCTCACAGGGGGGTGATGGCTACACCTTC.

The chain combines TRBV9 with TRBJ2-1; 10 positions agree with TRBD1. CDR1 and CDR2 (germline): SGDLS, YYNGEE. This CDR3 spans 15 amino acids. V shed 0 bases, J shed 5 bases, and the junction held 2 bases outside the gene matches. CDR3 nucleotides: TGTGCCAGCAGCGTAGTGGGACAGGGGAACAATGAGCAGTTCTTC. This codes for CASSVVGQGNNEQFF.

The chain couples TRBV7-9 to TRBJ2-7; TRBD2 might be the D (6 bases). The CDR3 totals 17 residues. From germline, CDR1 is SEHNR and CDR2 FQNEAQ (reference sequence). V was cut by 1 base and J by 0 bases, with 16 bases left in between. Written as DNA, the CDR3 is TGTGCCAGCAGCTTAGTAGGAGGGAAACCGAGCTCCTACGAGCAGTACTTC. Its translation: CASSLVGGKPSSYEQYF.

The CDR3 DNA sequence: TGTGCCAGCAGCTTAAGCCTCCTAGCGGGGTCGGGCACAGATACGCAGTATTTT. Its translation is CASSLSLLAGSGTDTQYF. The chain recombines TRBV9 with TRBJ2-3; 9 bases are a match to TRBD2. Trimming at V came to 4 bases and at J to 1 base, leaving 13 bases not matched to a gene. The germline V gene has CDR1 SGDLS and CDR2 YYNGEE. CDR3 length equals 18 residues.

This chain connects TRBV18 to TRBJ1-1, with D possibly being TRBD1 (6 bases). Trimming removed 2 bases at V and 1 base at J, with 17 bases between. This CDR3 region has 17 residues. Germline V gene sequence: CDR1 KGHSH, CDR2 LQKENI. DNA for the CDR3: TGTGCCAGCTCACCAGTTCCCCCCGGACAGACGAACACTGAAGCTTTCTTT. Protein product: CASSPVPPGQTNTEAFF. The complete variable domain, with remaining parts taken from reference TRBV18 and TRBJ1-1, reads NAGVMQNPRHLVRRRGQEARLRCSPMKGHSHVYWYRQLPEEGLKFMVYLQKENIIDESGMPKERFSAEFPKEGPSILRIQQVVRGDSAAYFCASSPVPPGQTNTEAFFGQGTRLTVV.

V and J are TRBV5-1 and TRBJ2-2; no definite D call. Per germline, CDR1 SGHRS and CDR2 YFSETQ. Trimming shortened V by 2 bases and J by 4 bases, and 18 bases separated the two germline ends. CDR3 length: 17 residues. The CDR3 DNA follows: TGCGCCAGCAGCTTTTCCAGCTCCCAGACTGGCACCGGGGAGCTGTTTTTT. Residues: CASSFSSSQTGTGELFF.